The 15 T cell receptor beta chains listed next were all sequenced from one sample in a study of glioma-infiltrating T cells. TCR alpha and beta CDR3 regions were amplified from RNA using iRepertoire nested multiplex PCR. MiXCR was run by TCRdb on the multiplex PCR reads, yielding one entry per CDR3 protein. This sample has 84,000 or so distinct CDR3 sequences; about 23% occur once, and the top ten carry 5.5% to 7.5%. Sequenced input: glioma tissue, nonneoplastic brain tissue, or PBMCs (not recorded which). The receptors come from a human donor with low-grade glioma or glioblastoma, undergoing nonglioma brain surgery, or in good health (not recorded which).

This clonotype was recorded at least ten times. V and J are TRBV15 and TRBJ1-1; no firm D call. V was shortened by 1 base and J by 1 base, with 4 bases between the two germline ends. The germline V gene has CDR1 LNHNV and CDR2 YYDKDF (reference sequence). The CDR3 runs to 13 residues. CDR3 nucleotides: TGTGCCACCAGCAGAGGGGGGAACACTGAAGCTTTCTTT. It specifies CATSRGGNTEAFF.

This clonotype was observed many times. The chain combines TRBV27 with TRBJ2-7, with 10 bases lining up with TRBD2. The CDR3 is 14 amino acids. V was pared by 8 bases and J by 7 bases, with 11 bases of the junction left unmatched. The V gene's germline CDR1 is MNHEY and CDR2 SMNVEV (reference sequence). DNA of the CDR3: TGTGCCAGCTCCGGTAGCGGGAGGTCGAGAGAGCAGTACTTC. Protein sequence: CASSGSGRSREQYF.

This clonotype has a count of ten or more. The chain is built from TRBV2 and TRBJ2-3, with TRBD2 matching 7 bases. The CDR3 loop spans 18 amino acids. The germline V gene encodes CDR1 SNHLY and CDR2 FYNNEI. The junction had 15 bases not matched to a gene; V was cut back by 6 bases and J by 0 bases. The CDR3 bases are TGTGCCAGCAGCCAACAGCCGACCGGGACTACAAGCACAGATACGCAGTATTTT. Amino acid sequence: CASSQQPTGTTSTDTQYF.

The sample holds a few counts of this clonotype. This chain joins TRBV12-5 and TRBJ2-7; a weak D match, TRBD1 (6 bases). CDR1 is LGHNT and CDR2 is FRNRAP in the germline V gene. V lost 6 bases and J lost 5, with 17 bases in between. CDR3 length: 14 amino acids. The CDR3 DNA is TGTGCTAGTGGCCCGACCAGGGGATCCCACGAGCAGTACTTC. Protein: CASGPTRGSHEQYF.

This clonotype was seen more than once but under ten times. The genes are TRBV12-3 or TRBV12-4 and TRBJ2-7; D not resolved. The CDR3 is made up of 12 amino acids. V was cut by 3 bases and J by 1 base, with 4 bases left in between. In nucleotides, the CDR3 is TGTGCCAGCAGTTTCCTATCCTACGAGCAGTACTTC. Its translation: CASSFLSYEQYF.

This clonotype has a count of ten or more. The chain joins TRBV20-1 to TRBJ2-7; 7 positions agree with TRBD1. J lost 7 bases, V lost 0 bases, and 6 bases had no gene match. Per the germline V gene, CDR1 is DFQATT and CDR2 is SNEGSKA (reference sequence). This CDR3 region has 13 residues. Here the CDR3 reads CSARDVRGREQYF. The CDR3 region has the DNA TGCAGTGCTAGAGATGTGAGGGGGCGGGAGCAGTACTTC.

The gene calls are TRBV14 and TRBJ1-2; 7 bases agree with TRBD1. J gave up 0 bases and V 4 bases, and 5 bases lay outside the gene matches. Germline V gives CDR1 SGHDN, CDR2 FVKESK. The CDR3 is 15 residues long. Written as DNA, the CDR3 is TGTGCCAGCAGCCCCCGGGACAGAGCTAACTATGGCTACACCTTC. It encodes CASSPRDRANYGYTF.

The rearrangement links TRBV5-1 to TRBJ2-1; tentatively, D is TRBD2 (6 bases). This CDR3 is built from 15 residues. V was clipped by 1 base and J by 5 bases, with 13 bases between them. Germline V gene lookup returns CDR1 SGHRS and CDR2 YFSETQ. CDR3 bases: TGCGCCAGCAGCTTGCTAGCGATTGGCCACAATGAGCAGTTCTTC. Protein sequence: CASSLLAIGHNEQFF. Combining the CDR3 with reference TRBV5-1 and TRBJ2-1 gives the whole variable domain KAGVTQTPRYLIKTRGQQVTLSCSPISGHRSVSWYQQTPGQGLQFLFEYFSETQRNKGNFPGRFSGRQFSNSRSEMNVSTLELGDSALYLCASSLLAIGHNEQFFGPGTRLTVL.

This clonotype was detected ten times or more. The V and J genes are TRBV3-1 and TRBJ1-1; no clear D. The CDR3 has 12 residues. Trimming pared 8 bases from V and 0 bases from J, leaving 7 bases between. Per the germline V gene, CDR1 is LGHDT and CDR2 is YNNKEL (reference sequence). The DNA for the CDR3 is TGTGCCAGCTCCCGGGTGAACACTGAAGCTTTCTTT. It translates to CASSRVNTEAFF.

This clonotype was seen many times. The rearrangement links TRBV16 to TRBJ1-1; TRBD1 aligns across 7 bases. V trimming: 4 bases; J trimming: 4 bases; junction bases outside the gene matches: 0. The CDR3 length is 12 residues. Germline V lookup: CDR1 KGHSY, CDR2 FQNENV. CDR3 protein: CASSRDSTEAFF. DNA of the CDR3: TGTGCCAGCAGCCGGGACAGCACTGAAGCTTTCTTT.

In its sample, this clonotype was seen a few times. The chain is built from TRBV5-1 and TRBJ2-7, with a tentative D call TRBD1 (5 bases). Trimming pared 0 bases from V and 3 bases from J, leaving 13 bases between. The germline V gene encodes CDR1 SGHRS and CDR2 YFSETQ. This CDR3 region has 15 residues. Written as DNA, the CDR3 is TGCGCCAGCAGCTTGGCCGGAGACAGACTCTACGAGCAGTACTTC. Amino acids: CASSLAGDRLYEQYF.

Regarding this clonotype: An end of the junction does not agree with germline; a read error may underlie this. J is TRBJ2-3 and V is TRBV5-1; D might be TRBD2 (7 bases). Germline lookup yields CDR1 SGHRS and CDR2 YFSETQ. This CDR3 is 15 amino acids long. The CDR3 here is CASSFGAGETGTQYF. The CDR3 bases are TGCGCCAGCAGCTTCGGGGCGGGGGAGACAGGTACGCAGTATTTT.

As for this clonotype: A much larger clone lies a single base off, so this may be a read error. The final CDR3 position lacks the conserved phenylalanine or tryptophan, pointing to a likely read error. J is TRBJ2-7 and V is TRBV7-2; 9 bases are a match to TRBD2. The trim removed 1 base at V and 4 bases at J, leaving 8 bases unmatched. The germline gives CDR1 SGHTA, CDR2 FQGNSA. The CDR3 totals 16 residues. The CDR3 sequence: CASSLGGGRAGYEQYY. CDR3 DNA: TGTGCCAGCAGCTTAGGAGGCGGGAGGGCCGGGTACGAGCAGTACTAC.

The sample holds many counts of this clonotype. CDR3 DNA: TGCGCCAGCAGCTACAGGGGGTCCTCGGAGACCCAGTACTTC. It codes for CASSYRGSSETQYF. V gene TRBV4-1 combines with J gene TRBJ2-5; 8 nucleotides align to TRBD1. The germline gives CDR1 MGHRA, CDR2 YSYEKL. The CDR3 is 14 residues long. Trimming removed 5 bases from V and 5 bases from J; junction bases left unmatched: 7.

In this sample, this clonotype turned up a few times. The chain couples TRBV5-6 to TRBJ1-1; 9 bases match TRBD1. There are 14 residues in the CDR3. Germline lookup yields CDR1 SGHDT and CDR2 YYEEEE. V trimming: 2 bases; J trimming: 4 bases; junction bases outside the gene matches: 3. The chain's CDR3 is CASSLGQGRTEAFF. The CDR3 DNA sequence: TGTGCCAGCAGCTTAGGACAGGGGCGCACTGAAGCTTTCTTT.